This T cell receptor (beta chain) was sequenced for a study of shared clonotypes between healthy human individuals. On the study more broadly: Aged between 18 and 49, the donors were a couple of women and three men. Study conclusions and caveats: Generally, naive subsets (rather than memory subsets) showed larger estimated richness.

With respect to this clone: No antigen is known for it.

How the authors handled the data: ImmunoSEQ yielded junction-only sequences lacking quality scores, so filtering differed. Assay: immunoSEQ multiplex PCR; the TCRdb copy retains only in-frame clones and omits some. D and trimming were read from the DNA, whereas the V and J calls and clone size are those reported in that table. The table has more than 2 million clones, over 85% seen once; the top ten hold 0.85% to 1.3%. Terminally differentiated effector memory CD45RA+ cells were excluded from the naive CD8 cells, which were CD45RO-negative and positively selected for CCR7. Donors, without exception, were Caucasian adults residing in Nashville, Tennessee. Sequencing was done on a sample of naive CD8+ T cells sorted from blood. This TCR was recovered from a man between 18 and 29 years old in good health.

For the CDR3, the DNA is TGTGCCAGCAGCCCCACCGTGTCCAACTACGAGCAGTACTTC. Translated, it gives CASSPTVSNYEQYF. The V and J genes are TRBV11-2 and TRBJ2-7; unclear D gene. The germline V gene encodes CDR1 SGHAT and CDR2 FQNNGV. V was pared by 5 bases and J by 3 bases, with 14 bases between. The CDR3 contains 14 residues.